Listed below are T cell receptor beta chains from one sample, sequenced in a study of T cell responses to AZD1222 COVID-19 vaccine. Profiled with immunoSEQ multiplex PCR; TCRdb holds only in-frame clones, not every one. In the table there are some 120,000 clones, almost 95% of which are singletons. This specimen was peripheral blood, taken 28 days after the second AZD1222 dose. The receptors here all came from an adult who received the AZD1222 COVID-19 vaccine. CDR3s include the opening cysteine and the closing phenylalanine or tryptophan. The order of the fields is V gene, clone size, D gene, J gene, CDR3 protein, CDR3 DNA. D genes are given only for firm matches. Part of the rows lack a size; the others show once, few, many or a class for expanded clones.

TRBV18	.	TRBD2	TRBJ2-7	CASSLMGLAGVPYEQYF	TGTGCCAGCTCACTAATGGGACTAGCGGGAGTTCCCTACGAGCAGTACTTC
TRBV7-2	.	.	TRBJ2-5	CASSLAVPQETQYF	TGTGCCAGCAGTTTAGCGGTACCCCAAGAGACCCAGTACTTC
TRBV4-1	.	.	TRBJ2-2	CASSQEGGKPGELFF	TGCGCCAGCAGCCAAGAAGGGGGGAAGCCCGGGGAGCTGTTTTTT
TRBV9	.	TRBD1	TRBJ1-1	CASSVVQGATEAFF	TGTGCCAGCAGCGTAGTGCAGGGGGCAACTGAAGCTTTCTTT
TRBV12-3/TRBV12-4	.	.	TRBJ1-5	CASSDPGQPQHF	TGTGCCAGCAGTGACCCCGGGCAGCCCCAGCATTTT
TRBV2	few	.	TRBJ1-4	CASKGDSTNEKLFF	TGTGCCAGCAAAGGAGATTCAACTAATGAAAAACTGTTTTTT
TRBV4-2	.	TRBD2	TRBJ2-1	CASSQEGGLAGAREQFF	TGTGCCAGCAGCCAAGAAGGGGGACTAGCGGGAGCTCGCGAGCAGTTCTTC
TRBV13	.	TRBD2	TRBJ2-1	CASSLSGSFKDEQFF	TGTGCCAGCAGCTTAAGCGGGAGCTTTAAGGATGAGCAGTTCTTC
TRBV5-8	.	.	TRBJ1-4	CASSFLSFPYEEKLFF	TGTGCCAGCAGCTTTTTAAGTTTCCCCTATGAGGAAAAACTGTTTTTT
TRBV5-1	.	TRBD1	TRBJ2-1	CASSLRQGPNEQFF	TGCGCCAGCAGCCTAAGACAGGGGCCCAATGAGCAGTTCTTC
TRBV30	.	.	TRBJ1-2	CAWSWGASGYTF	TGTGCCTGGAGTTGGGGGGCGTCCGGCTACACCTTC
TRBV10-2	.	.	TRBJ1-1	CASSENTLPTEAFF	TGCGCCAGCAGTGAAAACACTCTCCCCACTGAAGCTTTCTTT
TRBV6-5	.	.	TRBJ1-2	CASSYLRGGYGYTF	TGTGCCAGCAGCTATCTCCGGGGGGGCTATGGCTACACCTTC
TRBV18	.	TRBD1	TRBJ2-3	CASSPQRTGGTDTQYF	TGTGCCAGCTCACCACAACGGACAGGGGGAACAGATACGCAGTATTTT
TRBV6-1	.	.	TRBJ1-2	CASSDPLRTGLRYYGYTF	TGTGCCAGCAGTGACCCTTTGAGGACCGGACTAAGGTACTATGGCTACACCTTC
TRBV28	.	.	TRBJ1-6	CASSLTEAQGSYNSPLHF	TGTGCCAGCAGTTTAACGGAGGCCCAGGGCTCCTATAATTCACCCCTCCACTTT
TRBV3-1/TRBV3-2	.	TRBD1	TRBJ1-1	CASSLGQGENTEAFF	TGTGCCAGCAGCCTGGGACAGGGGGAAAACACTGAAGCTTTCTTT
TRBV28	.	.	TRBJ1-1	CASSLSRYTEAFF	TGTGCCAGCAGCCTATCTAGGTACACTGAAGCTTTCTTT
TRBV29-1	.	.	TRBJ1-1	CSETRAGTLMNTEAFF	TGCAGCGAAACCCGGGCCGGCACCTTAATGAACACTGAAGCTTTCTTT
TRBV30	once	TRBD2	TRBJ2-7	CAWSGASGFPRETNEQYF	TGTGCCTGGAGTGGGGCTAGCGGGTTCCCACGGGAAACCAACGAGCAGTACTTC
TRBV18	.	.	TRBJ2-3	CASSPGLTDTQYF	TGTGCCAGCTCACCCGGACTCACAGATACGCAGTATTTT
TRBV28	.	.	TRBJ2-3	CASSQKQGRQATQYF	TGTGCCAGCAGTCAAAAGCAGGGGCGGCAAGCTACGCAGTATTTT
TRBV4-1	once	TRBD1	TRBJ2-3	CASSQQTGGGGTDTQYF	TGCGCCAGCAGCCAACAGACAGGGGGCGGTGGCACAGATACGCAGTATTTT
TRBV27	.	.	TRBJ2-4	CASSSGVGIAKNIQYF	TGTGCCAGCAGTTCCGGGGTCGGGATAGCCAAAAACATTCAGTACTTC
TRBV4-1	.	.	TRBJ1-5	CASSLWQDSNQPQHF	TGCGCCAGCAGCCTCTGGCAGGATAGCAATCAGCCCCAGCATTTT
TRBV28	.	.	TRBJ1-6	CASGRSPLHF	TGTGCCAGCGGAAGATCACCCCTCCACTTT
TRBV7-2	.	.	TRBJ1-2	CASSLGGGKDYGYTF	TGTGCCAGCAGCTTAGGGGGAGGGAAGGACTATGGCTACACCTTC
TRBV18	.	.	TRBJ2-7	CASSPISSYEQYF	TGTGCCAGCTCACCCATCAGCTCCTACGAGCAGTACTTC
TRBV18	.	.	TRBJ2-2	CASSPRAGELFF	TGTGCCAGCTCACCACGGGCCGGGGAGCTGTTTTTT
TRBV2	.	.	TRBJ2-1	CASSVVGVHEQFF	TGTGCCAGCAGTGTGGTGGGGGTCCATGAGCAGTTCTTC
TRBV10-3	.	.	TRBJ1-3	CAIFGGSGNTIYF	TGTGCCATCTTTGGTGGGTCTGGAAACACCATATATTTT
TRBV11-3	.	TRBD2	TRBJ2-1	CASSKGVLAGVNEQFF	TGTGCCAGCAGCAAAGGAGTATTAGCGGGAGTTAATGAGCAGTTCTTC
TRBV4-1	.	.	TRBJ2-5	CASSQTPEGETQYF	TGCGCCAGCAGCCAAACCCCAGAAGGGGAGACCCAGTACTTC